Detailed here is one T cell receptor (beta chain). Method: immunoSEQ multiplex PCR; TCRdb's copy keeps in-frame clones and lacks some. The sample carries about 280,000 clones, nearly 90% recorded once. The data were obtained in a study of blood T cell repertoires in COVID-19. Study as a whole: Both acute and convalescent COVID-19 samples were obtained from the United States, Italy and Spain. In each case, the material was cDNA or gDNA derived from T cells, B-cell-depleted T cells, or PBMCs.

V was clipped by 4 bases and J by 0 bases, with 10 bases between them. The CDR3 has 13 residues. Germline loops: CDR1 SQVTM, CDR2 ANQGSEA. The specimen sequenced was peripheral blood. This clonotype originated in a man younger than 35 with active or convalescent COVID-19. The V gene is TRBV29-1, the J gene TRBJ2-7; possible D gene TRBD1, 5 bases. The CDR3 region is CSVVIDSSYEQYF. The CDR3 bases are TGCAGCGTTGTGATAGACAGCTCCTACGAGCAGTACTTC.